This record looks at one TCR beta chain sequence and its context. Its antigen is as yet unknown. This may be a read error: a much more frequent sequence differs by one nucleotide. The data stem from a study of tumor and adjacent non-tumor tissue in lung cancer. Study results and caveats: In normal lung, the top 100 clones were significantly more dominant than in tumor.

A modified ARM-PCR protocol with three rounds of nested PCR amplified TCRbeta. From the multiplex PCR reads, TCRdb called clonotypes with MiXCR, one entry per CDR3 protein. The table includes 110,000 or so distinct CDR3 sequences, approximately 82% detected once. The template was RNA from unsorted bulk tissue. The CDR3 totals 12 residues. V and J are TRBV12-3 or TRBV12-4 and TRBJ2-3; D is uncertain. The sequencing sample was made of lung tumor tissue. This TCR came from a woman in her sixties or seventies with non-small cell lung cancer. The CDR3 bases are TGTGTCAGCAGTTTATCAGGAGATACGCAGTATTTT. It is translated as CVSSLSGDTQYF.